This TCR beta chain originates from a study of shared clonotypes between healthy human individuals. The CDR3 extends over 11 amino acids. Trimming removed 7 bases at V and 8 bases at J, with 8 bases between. CDR1 and CDR2 (germline): MDHEN, SYDVKM. Notes on this clone: Antigen: not known.

Method: immunoSEQ multiplex PCR; TCRdb's copy keeps in-frame clones and lacks some. The sample shows under 1,900,000 clones, 98% of them seen only once. General observations from the study: Despite large depth, sorted-subset datasets appeared incompletely sequenced. In general, naive subsets displayed greater estimated richness than memory subsets did.

The rearrangement joins TRBV28 to TRBJ1-4; the D gene is possibly TRBD1 (5 bases). The sequence was obtained from a man younger than 45 in good health. The sample consisted of naive CD4+ T cells sorted from blood. As for subset: CD45RA+ positively selected. This chain's CDR3 is CASTTAEKLFF. CDR3 coding DNA: TGTGCCAGCACGACAGCCGAAAAACTGTTTTTT.